The 18 T cell receptor beta chains given below trace back to one sample, sequenced in a study of T cell repertoires in cytomegalovirus infection. TCRdb used MiXCR to reprocess the reads, holding one entry per CDR3 protein. The data hold some 180,000 distinct CDR3 sequences, with about 21% observed a single time. Sequencing used PBMCs. These receptors all stem from a human donor in good health (CMV status not recorded). Some clones in this sample may be carry-over from other donors' samples.

V gene TRBV28 combines with J gene TRBJ2-5; a possible D gene is TRBD2 (6 bases). The germline V gene has CDR1 MDHEN and CDR2 SYDVKM. This CDR3 has 14 amino acids. V dropped 6 bases and J dropped 5 bases, with 16 bases sitting between them. This CDR3 is CASSSGDSPETQYF. CDR3 nucleotide sequence: TGTGCCAGCAGCTCGGGGGACTCCCCGGAGACCCAGTACTTC.

This clonotype came up many times. V usage is TRBV7-2 and J usage is TRBJ2-7; TRBD2 agrees at 9 bases. Unmatched junction bases numbered 8, after V lost 1 base and J lost 4 bases. Per the germline V gene, CDR1 is SGHTA and CDR2 is FQGNSA. This CDR3 is built from 16 residues. The CDR3 is CASSLVPAGGLYEQYF. For the CDR3, the DNA is TGTGCCAGCAGCTTAGTCCCAGCGGGAGGACTGTACGAGCAGTACTTC.

The V call is TRBV29-1, the J call TRBJ2-7; 7 nucleotides align to TRBD1. The ends lost 4 bases at V and 3 bases at J; junction bases unmatched: 6. This CDR3 is built from 13 residues. Germline V gene data show CDR1 as SQVTM and CDR2 as ANQGSEA. The CDR3 nucleotides are TGCAGCGTTGTTCGGACAGGCAACTACGAGCAGTACTTC. Protein product: CSVVRTGNYEQYF.

This clonotype was counted between two and nine times. A much larger clone differs from this one at a single base, so this may be a read error. The chain has TRBV7-2 and TRBJ2-7; either TRBD1 or TRBD2 may fit D (5 bases each). The germline CDR1 and CDR2 sequences are SGHTA and FQGNSA. This CDR3 has 15 residues. Trimming cost V 0 bases and J 9 bases, with 18 bases left between them. CDR3 sequence: CASSLAEAGTRGQYF. The CDR3 coding sequence is TGTGCCAGCAGCTTAGCGGAGGCCGGGACCCGGGGGCAGTACTTC. The variable domain in full, completed from reference TRBV7-2 and TRBJ2-7, reads GAGVSQSPSNKVTEKGKDVELRCDPISGHTALYWYRQSLGQGLEFLIYFQGNSAPDKSGLPSDRFSAERTGGSVSTLTIQRTQQEDSAVYLCASSLAEAGTRGQYFGPGTRLTVT.

This clonotype was seen at least ten times. The CDR3 DNA is TGTGCCAGCAGTTTCCCGGGAAATGAGCAGTTCTTC. Translation gives CASSFPGNEQFF. The chain carries TRBV27 and TRBJ2-1, with D possibly matching TRBD2 (5 bases). Germline V gene data show CDR1 as MNHEY and CDR2 as SMNVEV (reference sequence). This CDR3 contains 12 residues. V lost 3 bases to trimming and J lost 7 bases, with 7 bases between them.

As concerns this clonotype: A much larger clone is a single base away; this may be a read error. J is TRBJ1-5 and V is TRBV12-3 or TRBV12-4; D is perhaps TRBD1 (5 bases). The CDR3 loop spans 16 amino acids. The CDR3 is CPSSLGLGGGLQPQHF. CDR3 DNA sequence: TGTCCCAGCAGTTTAGGTCTGGGGGGGGGACTTCAGCCCCAGCATTTT.

This clonotype was counted at least ten times. The genes are TRBV28 and TRBJ1-5, with D maybe TRBD1 (6 bases). This CDR3 comprises 16 residues. Trimming took off 8 bases at V and 4 bases at J, with 21 bases between the two ends. Germline V gene data show CDR1 as MDHEN and CDR2 as SYDVKM. CDR3: CASWGVSGGPNQPQHF. The CDR3 coding sequence is TGTGCCAGCTGGGGGGTGTCGGGGGGGCCTAATCAGCCCCAGCATTTT.

V and J are TRBV27 and TRBJ2-1; D is undetermined. Germline V gene sequence: CDR1 MNHEY, CDR2 SMNVEV (reference sequence). V was pared by 6 bases and J by 3 bases, with 15 bases between. The CDR3 length is 15 residues. For the CDR3, the DNA is TGTGCCAGCAGGCCCTCCCCCCGAGGCTACAATGAGCAGTTCTTC. It yields the protein CASRPSPRGYNEQFF.

The sample holds many counts of this clonotype. J is TRBJ2-7 and V is TRBV28; 11 nucleotides line up with TRBD2. CDR3 length: 18 amino acids. Germline values: CDR1 MDHEN, CDR2 SYDVKM. V dropped 2 bases and J dropped 0; count of bases not matched to a gene: 9. CDR3 in amino acids: CASSLTSGSLGYSYEQYF. In DNA, the CDR3 is TGTGCCAGCAGTTTAACTAGCGGGAGTTTGGGATACTCCTACGAGCAGTACTTC.

The V and J genes are TRBV23-1 and TRBJ1-3; 8 bases align to TRBD1. TRBV23-1 carries the ORF label, with uncertain function. V was pared by 2 bases and J by 0 bases, with 6 bases of the junction left unmatched. This CDR3 region has 17 residues. As DNA, the CDR3 is TGCGCCAGCAGTCAAAGGACAGGGTTTTTCTCTGGAAACACCATATATTTT. It is translated as CASSQRTGFFSGNTIYF.

This clonotype was found a few times. This chain joins TRBV5-6 and TRBJ2-1; a possible D gene is TRBD1 (6 bases). Per germline, CDR1 SGHDT and CDR2 YYEEEE. V was trimmed by 0 bases and J by 0 bases, leaving 10 bases between them. The CDR3 runs 16 residues. CDR3 residues: CASSLDHRVSYNEQFF. The CDR3 DNA sequence: TGTGCCAGCAGCTTGGATCACAGGGTCTCCTACAATGAGCAGTTCTTC.

This clonotype has a count of ten or more. V and J are TRBV7-2 and TRBJ1-3; tentatively, D is TRBD1 (6 bases). The germline V gene has CDR1 SGHTA and CDR2 FQGNSA. This CDR3 comprises 16 residues. Trimming removed 2 bases from V and 4 bases from J, with 15 bases in between. CDR3 in DNA: TGTGCCAGCAGCTTACGAGGGGGTCCGGCGGGAAACACCATATATTTT. This gives the protein CASSLRGGPAGNTIYF. Supplemented by reference TRBV7-2 and TRBJ1-3, the full variable domain reads GAGVSQSPSNKVTEKGKDVELRCDPISGHTALYWYRQSLGQGLEFLIYFQGNSAPDKSGLPSDRFSAERTGGSVSTLTIQRTQQEDSAVYLCASSLRGGPAGNTIYFGEGSWLTVV.

This clonotype appeared many times. The chain has TRBV7-9 and TRBJ2-2; 10 bases fit TRBD2. Germline V gives CDR1 SEHNR, CDR2 FQNEAQ (reference sequence). The V and J ends lost 5 bases and 1 base, in that order; junction bases with no gene match: 4. This CDR3 spans 16 amino acids. The CDR3 sequence: CASSPPSGRNTGELFF. The DNA for the CDR3 is TGTGCCAGCAGCCCTCCTAGCGGGAGGAACACCGGGGAGCTGTTTTTT.

This clonotype was detected a few times. The rearrangement uses TRBV6-1 and TRBJ2-7, with D possibly being TRBD1 or TRBD2 (5 bases each). V was cut by 6 bases and J by 3 bases, with 15 bases left in between. Germline V lookup: CDR1 MNHNS, CDR2 SASEGT. CDR3 size: 14 residues. Here the CDR3 reads CASRVPGRSYEQYF. The CDR3, as DNA: TGTGCCAGCAGAGTTCCGGGACGCAGCTACGAGCAGTACTTC.

With respect to this clonotype: A clone one base away is much larger, so this may be a read error. The V gene is TRBV11-1, the J gene TRBJ2-1; D is unresolved. The germline CDR1 and CDR2 sequences are SGHAT and FQDESV (reference sequence). This CDR3 has 13 amino acids. V was shortened by 1 base and J by 6 bases, with 7 bases between the two germline ends. The CDR3 is CASSLDPGNEQFF. The CDR3 DNA follows: TGTGCCAGCAGCTTAGACCCGGGCAATGAGCAGTTCTTC.

This clonotype has just a few counts. This sequence joins TRBV6-2 or TRBV6-3 and TRBJ1-5; the match to TRBD1 covers 10 bases. The V segment lost 5 bases and the J segment 5 bases; nucleotides outside the gene matches: 9. This CDR3 comprises 16 residues. The germline V gene has CDR1 MNHEY and CDR2 SVGEGT. In nucleotides, the CDR3 is TGTGCCAGCAGTCATAAGGACAGGGGGTTTTATCAGCCCCAGCATTTT. Translating it yields CASSHKDRGFYQPQHF.

The sample holds a few counts of this clonotype. This rearrangement joins TRBV6-1 to TRBJ1-2, with D possibly being TRBD1 (6 bases). The CDR3 runs to 14 residues. Trimming took 5 bases from V and 2 from J, leaving 12 bases between them. In germline, CDR1 is MNHNS, CDR2 SASEGT. The CDR3 coding sequence is TGTGCCAGCAGTTCAACAGGGAAAAACTATGGCTACACCTTC. As protein: CASSSTGKNYGYTF.

This clonotype has ten or more counts. The V gene is TRBV15, the J gene TRBJ2-1; 7 bases line up with TRBD2. CDR1 is LNHNV, CDR2 YYDKDF, per germline (reference sequence). V lost 4 bases and J lost 6; bases outside the gene matches: 9. The CDR3 loop spans 15 amino acids. The CDR3: CATSTSGTPGNEQFF. The CDR3 DNA follows: TGTGCCACCAGCACCAGCGGGACTCCCGGCAATGAGCAGTTCTTC.